Listed below are T cell receptor beta chains from one sample, sequenced in a study of T cell changes during pregnancy in multiple sclerosis. TCRdb's copy holds only in-frame clones and misses some; the assay was immunoSEQ multiplex PCR. The top ten hold roughly 0.9% of the sample, which has around 57,000 clones, over 80% seen once. This sample comprised peripheral blood, obtained in the first trimester of pregnancy. These TCRs come from a female donor in good health, enrolled as a control in a pregnancy study. The CDR3 runs from the conserved cysteine through the conserved F or W. D genes are given only for firm matches. Rows give clone size only sometimes, using once, few, many, or a class for an expanded clone.

size	J	V	D	DNA	CDR3
-	TRBJ2-5	TRBV5-4	-	TGTGCCAGCAGCACGTACCGGGACCGAGGGGGAGAGACCCAGTACTTC	CASSTYRDRGGETQYF
-	TRBJ2-3	TRBV10-3	TRBD2	TGTGCCATCAGTGAGACTAGCGGGGGTCGCACAGATACGCAGTATTTT	CAISETSGGRTDTQYF
-	TRBJ1-1	TRBV5-1	-	TGCGCCAGCTCCCCCGAGGCAGCCACCACTGAAGCTTTCTTT	CASSPEAATTEAFF
-	TRBJ2-3	TRBV4-3	-	TGCGCCAGCAGCCAAGGCGGGCCTCTGGGAACAGATACGCAGTATTTT	CASSQGGPLGTDTQYF
-	TRBJ2-1	TRBV29-1	-	TGCAGCGTGACGCTCACAGGGCAGACCTACAATGAGCAGTTCTTC	CSVTLTGQTYNEQFF
-	TRBJ2-3	TRBV19	TRBD2	TGTGCCAGTAGTAGACTAGCGGGGGGGCGTTCAGATACGCAGTATTTT	CASSRLAGGRSDTQYF
-	TRBJ1-2	TRBV27	-	TGTGCCAGCAGCGCCGGGGGGCGGAATGGCTACACCTTC	CASSAGGRNGYTF
-	TRBJ2-7	TRBV27	TRBD1	TGTGCCAGCCAAACCGGGACAGGGGTTTACGAGCAGTACTTC	CASQTGTGVYEQYF
once	TRBJ2-1	TRBV7-6	-	TGTGCCAGCAGCTTACCTCCGCGGCAGGGGAACAATGAGCAGTTCTTC	CASSLPPRQGNNEQFF
-	TRBJ2-4	TRBV25-1	-	TGTGCCAGCAGTGATACGGGTCCCAAAAACATTCAGTACTTC	CASSDTGPKNIQYF
-	TRBJ1-2	TRBV25-1	TRBD1	TGTGCCAGTACAGGGGGGAATGGCTACACCTTC	CASTGGNGYTF
-	TRBJ1-1	TRBV6-1	-	TGTGCCAGCAGCGAAAGGTGGGGGAGGGGTGAAGCTTTCTTT	CASSERWGRGEAFF
-	TRBJ2-7	TRBV7-9	-	TGTGCCAGCAGCTTGGGCCCCGAGCAGTACTTC	CASSLGPEQYF
-	TRBJ1-4	TRBV4-2	-	TGTGCCAGCAGCCAAGATCAGGGCCGGGGGGAAAAACTGTTTTTT	CASSQDQGRGEKLFF
-	TRBJ2-7	TRBV10-3	TRBD1	TGTGCCATCAGGGGACAGGGGGCTTTCTACGAGCAGTACTTC	CAIRGQGAFYEQYF